One T cell receptor beta chain is described in this entry. Germline V gives CDR1 MNHNY, CDR2 SVGAGI (reference sequence). This CDR3 comprises 14 residues. Trimming removed 0 bases at V and 7 bases at J, with 13 bases between. This entry comes from a study of T cell changes during pregnancy in multiple sclerosis. The assay was immunoSEQ multiplex PCR, and TCRdb's table has in-frame clones only and misses some. The table records about 33,000 clones, about nine tenths of them present only once. This TCR was recovered from a female donor in good health, enrolled as a control in a pregnancy study. This sample comprised CD4+ T cells from peripheral blood mononuclear cells, obtained in the third trimester of pregnancy. V gene TRBV6-6 combines with J gene TRBJ2-7; D is perhaps TRBD1 (5 bases). Written as DNA, the CDR3 is TGTGCCAGCAGTTACTCTCAGGGAATTATTGAGCAGTACTTC. It translates to CASSYSQGIIEQYF.